One TCR beta chain is described in this entry. Its target is unknown. The CDR3 consists of 16 residues. V was clipped by 6 bases and J by 4 bases; unmatched bases: 10. The germline CDR1 and CDR2 sequences are LGHNT and FRNRAP. These data belong to a study of beta chain features in type 1 diabetes. Study-level results: There were fewer insertions and more deletions at the VDJ junctions of type 1 diabetes patients. For Type 1 diabetes patients, all four CD4+ subsets carried TCRB CDR3s that were moderately but significantly shorter.

Via the markers CD45RO/CCR7/CD25/CD127/CD95/CD27, stem cell-like memory, regulatory, central memory and naive CD4+ cells were sorted. The investigators reverse transcribed all of the isolated RNA, so they sequenced expressed TCRB transcripts. TCRdb's table, derived via immunoSEQ multiplex PCR, lists solely in-frame clones and lacks some. The sample includes 300,000 to 350,000 clones, less than 15% seen only once; the top ten take around 0.016%. This clonotype originated in a woman aged 18-30 years with type 1 diabetes. Sample: naive CD4+ T cells from blood. J is TRBJ2-1 and V is TRBV12-5; the match to TRBD2 covers 9 bases. The CDR3: CASGPLSGGLYNEQFF. The DNA for the CDR3 is TGTGCTAGTGGCCCCCTTAGCGGGGGACTATACAATGAGCAGTTCTTC.